This is a list of T cell receptor beta chains from one sample in a study of T cell responses to AZD1222 COVID-19 vaccine. Clones were read by immunoSEQ multiplex PCR, and TCRdb kept only the in-frame ones, dropping some. The repertoire holds 95,000 to 110,000 clones, with 90% as singletons. The sample consisted of peripheral blood, taken on day 0 of AZD1222 vaccination. Every receptor here comes from an adult in good health. CDR3s include the opening cysteine and the closing phenylalanine or tryptophan. The order of the fields is CDR3 length, clone size, D gene, J gene, V gene, CDR3 DNA, CDR3 protein. A D gene is named only where the DNA matches it firmly. Clone size, where shown, is once, few, many, or a class for clones that have expanded.

cdr3_length: 15; clone_size: NA; d_call: TRBD1; j_call: TRBJ2-7; v_call: TRBV20-1; cdr3_nt: TGCAGTGCTAGTGGTCGGGACAGGGGATCCTACGAGCAGTACTTC; cdr3_aa: CSASGRDRGSYEQYF
cdr3_length: 15; clone_size: NA; d_call: NA; j_call: TRBJ1-2; v_call: TRBV15; cdr3_nt: TGTGCCACCAGCAAGCCGGGGGAGGGGAGGATTGGCTACACCTTC; cdr3_aa: CATSKPGEGRIGYTF
cdr3_length: 14; clone_size: NA; d_call: TRBD1; j_call: TRBJ1-5; v_call: TRBV7-9; cdr3_nt: TGTGCCAGCAGCTTAGGACAGGGGAATCAGCCCCAGCATTTT; cdr3_aa: CASSLGQGNQPQHF
cdr3_length: 15; clone_size: NA; d_call: TRBD1; j_call: TRBJ1-6; v_call: TRBV6-2/TRBV6-3; cdr3_nt: TGTGCCAGCAGCCGATCGACAGGGGGAGGTTCACCCCTCCACTTT; cdr3_aa: CASSRSTGGGSPLHF
cdr3_length: 17; clone_size: NA; d_call: NA; j_call: TRBJ1-2; v_call: TRBV7-6; cdr3_nt: TGTGCCAGCAGCCCAAATGTGGTTGAAGTAGCTAACTATGGCTACACCTTC; cdr3_aa: CASSPNVVEVANYGYTF
cdr3_length: 13; clone_size: NA; d_call: NA; j_call: TRBJ1-5; v_call: TRBV12-2; cdr3_nt: TGTGCAAGTCCCAAAAGGGCGGATCAGCCCCAGCATTTT; cdr3_aa: CASPKRADQPQHF
cdr3_length: 15; clone_size: NA; d_call: NA; j_call: TRBJ2-3; v_call: TRBV7-3; cdr3_nt: TGTGCCAGCAGCTCTCGAACGGGGGGCACAGATACGCAGTATTTT; cdr3_aa: CASSSRTGGTDTQYF
cdr3_length: 13; clone_size: NA; d_call: NA; j_call: TRBJ1-1; v_call: TRBV6-5; cdr3_nt: TGTGCCAGCAGTCTTGTCGGGAACACTGAAGCTTTCTTT; cdr3_aa: CASSLVGNTEAFF
cdr3_length: 15; clone_size: NA; d_call: NA; j_call: TRBJ2-5; v_call: TRBV5-4; cdr3_nt: TGTGCCAGCAGCTCATTTACGGGGGACCAAGAGACCCAGTACTTC; cdr3_aa: CASSSFTGDQETQYF
cdr3_length: 14; clone_size: NA; d_call: TRBD1; j_call: TRBJ2-2; v_call: TRBV11-2; cdr3_nt: TGTGCCAGCAGCTTGGGACAGTTCACCGGGGAGCTGTTTTTT; cdr3_aa: CASSLGQFTGELFF
cdr3_length: 14; clone_size: NA; d_call: NA; j_call: TRBJ1-1; v_call: TRBV6-5; cdr3_nt: TGTGCCAGCAGCTACTCAACAGGGAACACTGAAGCTTTCTTT; cdr3_aa: CASSYSTGNTEAFF
cdr3_length: 13; clone_size: once; d_call: NA; j_call: TRBJ1-2; v_call: TRBV18; cdr3_nt: TGTGCCAGCTCACCAAACGACAACTATGGCTACACCTTC; cdr3_aa: CASSPNDNYGYTF
cdr3_length: 13; clone_size: NA; d_call: NA; j_call: TRBJ1-2; v_call: TRBV5-6; cdr3_nt: TGTGCCAGCAGCTTGGATAGGAGCTATGGCTACACCTTC; cdr3_aa: CASSLDRSYGYTF
cdr3_length: 16; clone_size: once; d_call: NA; j_call: TRBJ1-5; v_call: TRBV7-2; cdr3_nt: TGTGCCAGCAGCGCAGTTGGGGGCCGGAGCAATCAGCCCCAGCATTTT; cdr3_aa: CASSAVGGRSNQPQHF
cdr3_length: 12; clone_size: NA; d_call: NA; j_call: TRBJ1-2; v_call: TRBV6-5; cdr3_nt: TGTGCCAGATCGGACAGCCCAGGAGGCTACACCTTC; cdr3_aa: CARSDSPGGYTF
cdr3_length: 14; clone_size: NA; d_call: TRBD1; j_call: TRBJ2-5; v_call: TRBV19; cdr3_nt: TGTGCCAGTAAGGGGGCACAGGGTTGGGAGACCCAGTACTTC; cdr3_aa: CASKGAQGWETQYF
cdr3_length: 12; clone_size: NA; d_call: NA; j_call: TRBJ1-2; v_call: TRBV6-1; cdr3_nt: TGTGCCAGCAGTGACAGCCCCTATGGCTACACCTTC; cdr3_aa: CASSDSPYGYTF
cdr3_length: 16; clone_size: NA; d_call: NA; j_call: TRBJ2-3; v_call: TRBV6-6; cdr3_nt: TGTGCCAGCACACCGGGGGGCCGAACTAGCACAGATACGCAGTATTTT; cdr3_aa: CASTPGGRTSTDTQYF
cdr3_length: 16; clone_size: NA; d_call: NA; j_call: TRBJ1-5; v_call: TRBV5-1; cdr3_nt: TGCGCCAGCAGCTTGCTTTTTAGGCCGCGCAATCAGCCCCAGCATTTT; cdr3_aa: CASSLLFRPRNQPQHF
cdr3_length: 15; clone_size: NA; d_call: NA; j_call: TRBJ2-3; v_call: TRBV27; cdr3_nt: TGTGCCAGCAGAGCTGGGTTCGGGGGCACAGATACGCAGTATTTT; cdr3_aa: CASRAGFGGTDTQYF
cdr3_length: 15; clone_size: NA; d_call: TRBD1; j_call: TRBJ2-1; v_call: TRBV7-9; cdr3_nt: TGTGCCAGCAGCCCTGACAGGGATGTCCACAATGAGCAGTTCTTC; cdr3_aa: CASSPDRDVHNEQFF
cdr3_length: 15; clone_size: NA; d_call: TRBD1; j_call: TRBJ2-7; v_call: TRBV28; cdr3_nt: TGTGCCAGCAGTTGGTCGGGACAGGGGGCGCTTGAGCAGTACTTC; cdr3_aa: CASSWSGQGALEQYF
cdr3_length: 16; clone_size: NA; d_call: NA; j_call: TRBJ1-6; v_call: TRBV2; cdr3_nt: TGTGCCAGCAGTGAGGCGGCAAGGAGCGGCTATTCACCCCTCCACTTT; cdr3_aa: CASSEAARSGYSPLHF
cdr3_length: 13; clone_size: once; d_call: TRBD1; j_call: TRBJ2-5; v_call: TRBV27; cdr3_nt: TGTGCCAGCAGCAGACAGGGCCTGGAGACCCAGTACTTC; cdr3_aa: CASSRQGLETQYF
cdr3_length: 13; clone_size: once; d_call: NA; j_call: TRBJ1-5; v_call: TRBV5-3; cdr3_nt: TGTGCCAGAAATAATACAGGGAATCAGCCCCAGCATTTT; cdr3_aa: CARNNTGNQPQHF
cdr3_length: 15; clone_size: once; d_call: TRBD1; j_call: TRBJ2-2; v_call: TRBV9; cdr3_nt: TGTGCCAGCAGCGTAGGCCAGGGGGCGACCGGGGAGCTGTTTTTT; cdr3_aa: CASSVGQGATGELFF
cdr3_length: 16; clone_size: NA; d_call: NA; j_call: TRBJ2-1; v_call: TRBV6-5; cdr3_nt: TGTGCCAGCAGTTACTATAGGACGCCAGGGTACAATGAGCAGTTCTTC; cdr3_aa: CASSYYRTPGYNEQFF
cdr3_length: 14; clone_size: NA; d_call: NA; j_call: TRBJ1-2; v_call: TRBV11-1; cdr3_nt: TGTGCCAGCAGCTTAGGCAGGGATCGGTACGGCTACACCTTC; cdr3_aa: CASSLGRDRYGYTF
cdr3_length: 14; clone_size: NA; d_call: NA; j_call: TRBJ2-3; v_call: TRBV6-5; cdr3_nt: TGTGCCAGCAACCTAGATCTCCTCACAGATACGCAGTATTTT; cdr3_aa: CASNLDLLTDTQYF
cdr3_length: 14; clone_size: NA; d_call: NA; j_call: TRBJ1-6; v_call: TRBV5-8; cdr3_nt: TGTGCCAGCAGCTCCCGGACTGTAAGGTCACCCCTCCACTTT; cdr3_aa: CASSSRTVRSPLHF